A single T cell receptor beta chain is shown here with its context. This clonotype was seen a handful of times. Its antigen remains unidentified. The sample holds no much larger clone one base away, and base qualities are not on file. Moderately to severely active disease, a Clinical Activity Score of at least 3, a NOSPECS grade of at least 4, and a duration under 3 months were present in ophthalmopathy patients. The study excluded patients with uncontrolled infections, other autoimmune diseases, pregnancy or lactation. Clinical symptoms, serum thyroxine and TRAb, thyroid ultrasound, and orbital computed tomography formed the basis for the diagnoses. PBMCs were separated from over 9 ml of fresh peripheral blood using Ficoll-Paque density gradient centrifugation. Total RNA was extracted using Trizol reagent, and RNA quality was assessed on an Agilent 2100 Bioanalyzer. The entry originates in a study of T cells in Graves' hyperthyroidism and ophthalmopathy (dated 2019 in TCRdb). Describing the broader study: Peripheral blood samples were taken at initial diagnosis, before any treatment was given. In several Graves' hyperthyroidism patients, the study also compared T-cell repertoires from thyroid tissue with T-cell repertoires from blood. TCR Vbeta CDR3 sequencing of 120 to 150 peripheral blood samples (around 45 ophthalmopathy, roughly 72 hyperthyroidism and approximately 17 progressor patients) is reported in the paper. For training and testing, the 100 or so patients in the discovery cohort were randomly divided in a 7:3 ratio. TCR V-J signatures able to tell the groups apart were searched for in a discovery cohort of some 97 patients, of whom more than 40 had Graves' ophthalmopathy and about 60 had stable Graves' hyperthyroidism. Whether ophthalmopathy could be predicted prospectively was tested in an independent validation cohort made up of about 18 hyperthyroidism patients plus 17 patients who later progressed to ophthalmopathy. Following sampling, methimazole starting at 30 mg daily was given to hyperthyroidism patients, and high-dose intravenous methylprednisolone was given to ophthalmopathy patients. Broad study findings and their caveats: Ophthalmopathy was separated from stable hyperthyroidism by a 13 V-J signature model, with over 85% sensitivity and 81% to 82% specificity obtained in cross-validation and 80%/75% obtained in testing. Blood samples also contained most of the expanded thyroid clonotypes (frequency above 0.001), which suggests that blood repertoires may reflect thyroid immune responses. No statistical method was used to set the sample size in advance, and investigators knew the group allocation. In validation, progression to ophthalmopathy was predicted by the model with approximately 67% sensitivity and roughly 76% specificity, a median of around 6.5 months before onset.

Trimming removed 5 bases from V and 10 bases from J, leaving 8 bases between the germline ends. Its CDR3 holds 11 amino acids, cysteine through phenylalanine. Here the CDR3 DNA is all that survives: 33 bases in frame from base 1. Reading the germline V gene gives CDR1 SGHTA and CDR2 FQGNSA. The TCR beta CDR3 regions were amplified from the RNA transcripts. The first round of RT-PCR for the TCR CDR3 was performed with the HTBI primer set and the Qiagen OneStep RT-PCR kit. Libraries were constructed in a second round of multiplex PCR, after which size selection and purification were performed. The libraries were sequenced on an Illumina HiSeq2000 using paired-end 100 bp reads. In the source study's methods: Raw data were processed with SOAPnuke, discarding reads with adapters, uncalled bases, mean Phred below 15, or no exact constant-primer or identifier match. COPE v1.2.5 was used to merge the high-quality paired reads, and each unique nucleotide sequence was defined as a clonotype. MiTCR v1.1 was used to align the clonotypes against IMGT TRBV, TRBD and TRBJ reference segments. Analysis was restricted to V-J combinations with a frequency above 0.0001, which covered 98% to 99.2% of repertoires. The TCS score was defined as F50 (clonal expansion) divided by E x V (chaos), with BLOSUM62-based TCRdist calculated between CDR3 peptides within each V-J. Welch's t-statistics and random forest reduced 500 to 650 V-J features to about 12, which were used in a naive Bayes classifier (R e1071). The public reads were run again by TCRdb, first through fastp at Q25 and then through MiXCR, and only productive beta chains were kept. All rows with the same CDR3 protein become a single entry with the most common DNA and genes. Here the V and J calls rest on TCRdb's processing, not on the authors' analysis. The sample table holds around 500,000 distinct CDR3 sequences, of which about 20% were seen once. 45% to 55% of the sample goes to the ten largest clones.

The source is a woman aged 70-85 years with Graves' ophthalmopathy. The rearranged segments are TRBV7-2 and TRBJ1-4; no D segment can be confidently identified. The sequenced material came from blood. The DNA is TGTGCCAGCAGCGATAGAAGAAAACTGTTTTTT. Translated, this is CASSDRRKLFF.